This T cell receptor (beta chain) was found in a study of siplizumab effects on memory and regulatory T cells (dated by TCRdb to the late 2010s). Context from the whole study: The effect of the anti-CD2 antibody siplizumab on alloreactive T-cell subsets was examined in allogeneic mixed lymphocyte reactions constructed from human PBMCs. Paper-wide results and their limitations: Of the alloreactive CD4+ clones that could be mapped, the Treg-derived share averaged about 63% with siplizumab compared with approximately 25% in control reactions. For roughly 75-96% of proliferating CD4+ or CD8+ clones, no naive or memory phenotype could be assigned. The suppressive function of proliferating Tregs from siplizumab cultures was not functionally confirmed. Because sequences below about 10^-5 frequency were poorly captured, only a minor fraction of alloreactive clones could be mapped to unstimulated subsets. Greater diversity appeared to be present in unstimulated naive T cells than in memory T cells, and a substantial contribution to the alloresponse seemed to be made by naive cells. The cumulative frequency of alloreactive sequences traceable to unstimulated CD4+ memory T cells was significantly reduced by siplizumab.

Additional sequencing covered unstimulated subsets from three donor pairs, namely CD8+ effector memory, CD4+ naive, CD8+ TEMRA, CD4+ memory and CD8+ naive. Sorted unstimulated T cells, along with proliferating T cells recovered from mixed lymphocyte reactions, underwent TCRbeta CDR3 sequencing. Fresh whole blood from approximately 9 HLA-typed healthy donors was used to isolate PBMCs. Trimming accounts for 4 bases at V and 8 bases at J, while the number of junction bases matched to no gene is 12. CDR1 is given as MNHEY and CDR2 as SMNVEV, both from the germline V gene (reference sequence). From cysteine to phenylalanine, the CDR3 is 16 amino acids long. Only the CDR3 part of the read is kept: 48 bases, read in frame from the first base. Library prep was done by the immunoSEQ multiplex PCR assay. About 9.9 x 10^4 TCR templates per sample were assayed by the deep sequencing platform. Genomic DNA extracted from sorted T cells was used for TCRbeta CDR3 sequencing. The paper's data handling went like this. Clonal analysis of TCRbeta CDR3 data was done in the R programming language. Unstimulated samples were compared with post-reaction CFSE-low samples to define alloreactive CD4+ and CD8+ clones. Regulatory or non-regulatory origin of alloreactive CD4+ clones was assigned by matching sequences to the sorted unstimulated Treg and non-Treg repertoires. The table was pulled from immuneACCESS by TCRdb, which kept in-frame rearrangements only. Such tables lose some clones; where checked, under half of the loss comes from unresolved V genes, and the rest has no known cause. Clone size and V and J calls were adopted from that table, with D and trimming inferred from the DNA. The sample has 60,000 to 80,000 clones on record, roughly 80% of them singletons. In total, the top ten clones hold roughly 3.8% of the sample.

Notes on this clone: Its antigen is still unknown. No qualities accompany the bases; no much larger clone lies one base away.

The receptor's source is a human donor in good health. Recombination joined TRBV27 with TRBJ1-4, with TRBD1 identical over 8 junction bases. Sequenced: memory CD4+ T cells sorted from blood. Interpreted using the paper, the cell subset or site label stands for: unstimulated CD4+ memory T cells. The sequenced DNA: TGTGCCAGCAGTTCGCGACAGGGGACGCTAGGGGAAAAACTGTTTTTT. Its protein product is CASSSRQGTLGEKLFF.